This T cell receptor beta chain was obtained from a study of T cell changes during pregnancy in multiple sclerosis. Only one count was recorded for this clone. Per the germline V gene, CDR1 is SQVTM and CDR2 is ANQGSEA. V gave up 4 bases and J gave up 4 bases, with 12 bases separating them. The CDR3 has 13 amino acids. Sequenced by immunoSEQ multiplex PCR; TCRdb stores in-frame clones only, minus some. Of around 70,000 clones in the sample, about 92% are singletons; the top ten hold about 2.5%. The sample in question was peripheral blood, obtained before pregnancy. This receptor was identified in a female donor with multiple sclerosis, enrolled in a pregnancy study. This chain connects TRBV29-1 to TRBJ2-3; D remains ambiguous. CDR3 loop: CSVGRSNADTQYF. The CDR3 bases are TGCAGCGTTGGCCGCTCTAACGCAGATACGCAGTATTTT.